This TCR beta chain stems from a study of shared clonotypes between healthy human individuals. About the research overall: Three plates each covered CD4 naive and memory; CD8 naive two, CD8 memory one. General study results and limits: Inspection by rarefaction showed sorted-subset sequencing to be incomplete despite large depth. Blood alone was sampled, and tissue repertoires likely differ.

V was trimmed by 1 base and J by 1 base, leaving 13 bases between them. Germline V lookup: CDR1 MGHRA, CDR2 YSYEKL. CDR3 length equals 17 residues. About this clone itself: Its antigen is not known.

The repertoire was sequenced with immunoSEQ multiplex PCR; TCRdb's copy has only in-frame clones and lacks some. Altogether under 550,000 clones are present, less than 96% being singletons, with the ten largest covering approximately 0.06%. The chain recombines TRBV4-1 with TRBJ2-2; a possible D gene is TRBD2 (6 bases). The sequenced sample consisted of naive CD4+ T cells sorted from blood. The sample's subset: CD45RA+ positively selected. This clonotype originated in a woman in her twenties or thirties in good health. The CDR3 loop reads CASSQVTGGVNTGELFF. The CDR3 region has the DNA TGCGCCAGCAGCCAAGTCACGGGCGGGGTGAACACCGGGGAGCTGTTTTTT.